This TCR beta chain was documented in a study of blood T cell repertoires in COVID-19. Background on the study: The samples span acute and convalescent COVID-19 from the United States, Italy and Spain. Sources were T cells, B-cell-depleted T cells, or PBMCs; the material itself was cDNA or gDNA.

With 4 bases clipped from V and 4 bases from J, the junction kept 11 bases outside the gene matches. From germline, CDR1 is SGHRS and CDR2 YFSETQ. This CDR3 is built from 18 residues. In the study's own analysis: Scientists estimated how many nucleated cells there were by amplifying reference gene primers. Produced via immunoSEQ multiplex PCR; TCRdb's table is partial and in-frame only. V and J calls and clone size are copied from that table; D and trimming were computed from the DNA. The profile shows 90,000 to 130,000 clones, approximately 90% of them singletons. The TCR sequence derives from a woman aged 50 to 60 with acute or convalescent COVID-19. Sequencing used peripheral blood. The V gene is TRBV5-1, the J gene TRBJ2-7; 16 bases match TRBD2. CDR3 DNA: TGCGCCAGCAGCGGGGGGACTAGCGGGAGGGTAACTAGGTACGAGCAGTACTTC. The encoded protein is CASSGGTSGRVTRYEQYF.